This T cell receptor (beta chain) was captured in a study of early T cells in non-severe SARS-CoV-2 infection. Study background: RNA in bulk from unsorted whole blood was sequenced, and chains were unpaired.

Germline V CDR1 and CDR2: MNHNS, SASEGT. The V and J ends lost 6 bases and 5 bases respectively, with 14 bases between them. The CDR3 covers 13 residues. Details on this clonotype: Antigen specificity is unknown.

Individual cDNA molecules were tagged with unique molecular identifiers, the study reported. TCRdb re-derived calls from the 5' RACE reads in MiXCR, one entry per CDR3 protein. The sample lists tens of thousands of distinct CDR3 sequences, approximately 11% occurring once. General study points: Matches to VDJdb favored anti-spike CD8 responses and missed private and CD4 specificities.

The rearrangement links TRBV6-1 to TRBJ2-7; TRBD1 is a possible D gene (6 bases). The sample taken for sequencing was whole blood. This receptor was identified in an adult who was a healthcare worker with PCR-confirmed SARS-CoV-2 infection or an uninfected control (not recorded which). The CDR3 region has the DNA TGTGCCAGCAGAACCAGGGGTGTCCACGAGCAGTACTTC. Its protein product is CASRTRGVHEQYF.